Following are 28 T cell receptor beta chains from one sample sequenced in a study of T-cell memory formation after mild COVID-19 (dated by TCRdb to about 2021). Receptors were amplified or captured by 5' RACE. Sequencer: Illumina NovaSeq 6000. TCRdb trimmed public reads at Q25 via fastp, called clones via MiXCR and kept in-frame beta chains. A single entry per CDR3 protein holds the most common genes and DNA from its merged rows. Across this sample there are about half a million distinct CDR3 sequences, with 15% to 20% seen only once. The ten biggest clones cover over 9% of the sample. What was sequenced was PBMCs or a T cell subset sorted from them (not recorded which). The receptor set was obtained from an adult woman who had mild COVID-19 (a few samples of this study predate the infection). The sample titles of this study are shuffled in the database, so cell type and time point are left out; the donor was told from shared clones.

The sample holds many counts of this clonotype. The chain combines TRBV5-1 with TRBJ1-1; D gene uncertain. This CDR3 is built from 12 residues. CDR1 SGHRS and CDR2 YFSETQ come from the germline V gene. With 0 bases removed from V and 8 bases from J, the gap between germline ends came to 8 bases. The CDR3: CASSLGKEEAFF. The CDR3, as DNA: TGCGCCAGCAGCTTGGGCAAGGAGGAAGCTTTCTTT.

The genes are TRBV4-2 and TRBJ1-3; 8 positions agree with TRBD1. The germline V gene has CDR1 LGHNA and CDR2 YNFKEQ. The CDR3 extends over 16 amino acids. V lost 0 bases to trimming and J lost 4 bases; unmatched junction nucleotides: 5. CDR3 nucleotide sequence: TGTGCCAGCAGCCAAGAAGGGCGGACAGGGGGAAACACCATATATTTT. This gives the protein CASSQEGRTGGNTIYF.

A few counts support this clonotype. This chain joins TRBV7-2 and TRBJ2-5, with a possible D match to TRBD2 (6 bases). The CDR3 extends over 12 amino acids. Germline V gives CDR1 SGHTA, CDR2 FQGNSA. Trimming pared 5 bases from V and 6 bases from J, leaving 10 bases between. The CDR3 is CASSHAGKTQYF. The CDR3 nucleotides read TGTGCCAGCAGCCATGCGGGGAAGACCCAGTACTTC.

This clonotype has only a few counts. This chain links TRBV7-2 with TRBJ2-5, with TRBD2 matching 9 bases. The germline CDR1 and CDR2 sequences are SGHTA and FQGNSA. The CDR3 is 17 amino acids. The V segment lost 0 bases and the J segment 5 bases; nucleotides outside the gene matches: 10. CDR3 residues: CASSLARGGLGMETQYF. The CDR3 DNA sequence: TGTGCCAGCAGCTTAGCGCGGGGGGGACTGGGAATGGAGACCCAGTACTTC.

The table lists this clonotype with many counts. The chain employs TRBV24-1 and TRBJ2-1; D ambiguous. The CDR3 has 11 amino acids. V lost 10 bases and J 4 bases, leaving 7 bases between the germline ends. Germline CDR1 is KGHDR and CDR2 is SFDVKD. The DNA of the CDR3 is TGTGCCACGCGACAATACAATGAGCAGTTCTTC. Its translation: CATRQYNEQFF.

The chain uses TRBV24-1 and TRBJ2-1; D could derive from TRBD1 or TRBD2 (5 bases each). The CDR3 is 16 amino acids. The V and J ends lost 3 bases and 4 bases respectively, with 15 bases between them. Germline loops: CDR1 KGHDR, CDR2 SFDVKD. The CDR3 protein is CATSDLRDDGYNEQFF. As DNA, the CDR3 is TGTGCCACCAGTGATCTCCGGGACGACGGATACAATGAGCAGTTCTTC.

This clonotype has just one count. The chain combines TRBV30 with TRBJ2-7; either TRBD1 or TRBD2 may supply D (5 bases each). The CDR3 has 14 residues. The germline gives CDR1 GTSNPN, CDR2 SVGIG (reference sequence). V was pared by 2 bases and J by 7 bases, with 18 bases between. The CDR3 here is CAWSRVLDWGEQYF. The CDR3 bases are TGTGCCTGGAGTCGGGTCTTGGACTGGGGGGAGCAGTACTTC.

This chain uses TRBV7-3 with TRBJ1-1; TRBD1 aligns across 11 bases. V lost 8 bases to trimming and J lost 3 bases; unmatched junction nucleotides: 5. Looked up from germline, CDR1 is SGHTA and CDR2 is FQGTGA. The CDR3 has 14 residues. CDR3 in DNA: TGTGCCAGCGGCCCGGGACAGGGGGACACTGAAGCTTTCTTT. Translating it yields CASGPGQGDTEAFF. Complete variable domain (other parts from reference TRBV7-3 and TRBJ1-1): GAGVSQTPSNKVTEKGKYVELRCDPISGHTALYWYRQSLGQGPEFLIYFQGTGAADDSGLPNDRFFAVRPEGSVSTLKIQRTERGDSAVYLCASGPGQGDTEAFFGQGTRLTVV.

The J gene is TRBJ1-1, the V gene TRBV10-3; possible D gene TRBD1, 6 bases. The V gene's germline CDR1 is ENHRY and CDR2 SYGVKD. Trimming shortened V by 8 bases and J by 1 base, and 14 bases separated the two germline ends. The CDR3 runs 14 residues. In nucleotides, the CDR3 is TGTGCCATCCGGGGGGGGCGAGGGAACACTGAAGCTTTCTTT. It translates to CAIRGGRGNTEAFF.

This chain links TRBV23-1 with TRBJ1-5; 10 nucleotides line up with TRBD1. TRBV23-1 is an ORF for which the function is uncertain. V lost 3 bases, J lost 0 bases, and 5 bases stayed unmatched. The CDR3 runs to 17 residues. The CDR3 bases are TGCGCCAGCAGTCAGACGAGGACAGGGGGTAGCAATCAGCCCCAGCATTTT. This translates into CASSQTRTGGSNQPQHF.

This clonotype was seen a handful of times. The chain couples TRBV12-3 or TRBV12-4 to TRBJ2-5, with D possibly TRBD1 on 5 matching bases. The V gene lost 0 bases and the J gene lost 5 bases, with 16 bases spanning the gap. The CDR3 runs to 16 residues. The DNA for the CDR3 is TGTGCCAGCAGTTTAGCGCATAGCAGGGTCGGGGAGACCCAGTACTTC. Protein product: CASSLAHSRVGETQYF.

This clonotype showed up many times. CDR3 coding DNA: TGTGCCAGCAGCTACGGACAGGGGGCCACAGATACGCAGTATTTT. Protein: CASSYGQGATDTQYF. The J gene is TRBJ2-3, the V gene TRBV5-4, with 11 bases lining up with TRBD1. The junction had 2 bases not matched to a gene; V was cut back by 3 bases and J by 2 bases. The germline V gene encodes CDR1 SGHNT and CDR2 YYREEE (reference sequence). The CDR3 totals 15 residues.

Regarding this clonotype: At one end, the junction sequence differs from germline, possibly due to a read error. The chain has TRBV6-2 or TRBV6-3 and TRBJ1-2, with a weak D call TRBD1 (5 bases). Germline CDR1 MNHEY, CDR2 SVGEGT. The CDR3 has 13 residues. The CDR3 coding sequence is TGTACCAGCAGACGGGACGGGAACTATGGCTACACCTTC. Translated: CTSRRDGNYGYTF.

This clonotype was detected ten times or more. This chain links TRBV7-2 with TRBJ2-1; TRBD2 aligns across 8 bases. The CDR3 length is 16 residues. Germline-derived CDR1 and CDR2 are SGHTA and FQGNSA. Trimming at V came to 2 bases and at J to 8 bases, leaving 11 bases not matched to a gene. The CDR3 is CASSLNSAGDGDEQFF. The CDR3 DNA reads as TGTGCCAGCAGCTTAAATTCAGCGGGAGATGGGGATGAGCAGTTCTTC.

This chain uses TRBV3-1 with TRBJ2-1; 9 bases are shared with TRBD2. Unmatched junction bases numbered 8, after V lost 2 bases and J lost 12 bases. Germline V lookup: CDR1 LGHDT, CDR2 YNNKEL (reference sequence). The CDR3 spans 14 residues. CDR3 DNA sequence: TGTGCCAGCAGCCAACTGCGGGAGGGGGGTCGGCAGTTCTTC. Translating gives CASSQLREGGRQFF.

This clonotype was seen at least ten times. The genes are TRBV7-8 and TRBJ1-2, with D perhaps matching TRBD1 (6 bases). With 5 bases removed from V and 3 bases from J, the gap between germline ends came to 13 bases. Germline CDR1 reads SGHVS; CDR2 reads FQNEAQ. The CDR3 sequence is 14 residues long. CDR3 nucleotides: TGTGCCAGCAGCCTACGGGACACCTACTATGGCTACACCTTC. Protein sequence: CASSLRDTYYGYTF.

In its sample, this clonotype was seen a few times. The rearrangement joins TRBV3-1 to TRBJ2-3; D may be TRBD1 or TRBD2 (6 bases each). Germline CDR1 reads LGHDT; CDR2 reads YNNKEL (reference sequence). V was pared by 4 bases and J by 0 bases, with 14 bases between. The CDR3 has 16 amino acids. CDR3 bases: TGTGCCAGCAGCCCCCTCCGGGGGCGGAGCACAGATACGCAGTATTTT. Translated: CASSPLRGRSTDTQYF.

The gene calls are TRBV7-9 and TRBJ2-5; D possibly uses TRBD1 or TRBD2 (6 bases each). This CDR3 comprises 15 residues. Germline V gives CDR1 SEHNR, CDR2 FQNEAQ (reference sequence). Between the trimmed V and J ends, which lost 3 bases and 4 bases, there was a span of 15 bases. In nucleotides, the CDR3 is TGTGCCAGCAGCTTTTGGGGGGCCCCCGGAGAGACCCAGTACTTC. This encodes CASSFWGAPGETQYF.

The chain couples TRBV29-1 to TRBJ2-5, with D perhaps matching TRBD1 or TRBD2 (6 bases each). Germline CDR1 and CDR2: SQVTM and ANQGSEA. V shed 4 bases and J shed 4 bases, with 13 bases lying between them. The CDR3 has 13 residues. CDR3 DNA sequence: TGCAGCGTTGTAGGGGGGCTGGGAGAGACCCAGTACTTC. Encoded protein: CSVVGGLGETQYF.

This clonotype was observed a handful of times. The V and J genes are TRBV5-6 and TRBJ1-1; D gene unclear. The germline CDR1 and CDR2 sequences are SGHDT and YYEEEE. Trimming took off 3 bases at V and 0 bases at J, with 12 bases between the two ends. This CDR3 contains 15 residues. The CDR3 region is CASSSLDRMNTEAFF. In DNA form, the CDR3 reads TGTGCCAGCAGCTCTTTAGACCGGATGAACACTGAAGCTTTCTTT.

The chain employs TRBV6-2 or TRBV6-3 and TRBJ2-4, with 9 bases identical to TRBD1. CDR3 length equals 13 residues. The J segment lost 8 bases and the V segment lost 6 bases, leaving 5 bases of the junction unmatched. Germline V lookup: CDR1 MNHEY, CDR2 SVGEGT. CDR3 nucleotides: TGTGCCAGCAGGGGGACAGGGCTGGACATTCAGTACTTC. Its translation: CASRGTGLDIQYF.

V usage is TRBV27 and J usage is TRBJ2-7; TRBD1 matches 8 bases. This CDR3 region has 16 residues. The V gene's germline CDR1 is MNHEY and CDR2 SMNVEV (reference sequence). The junction had 9 bases not matched to a gene; V was cut back by 2 bases and J by 3 bases. CDR3 sequence: CASSLGSGGDFYEQYF. The CDR3 DNA reads TGTGCCAGCAGTTTAGGTTCAGGGGGCGATTTCTACGAGCAGTACTTC.

This clonotype has only a few counts. J is TRBJ2-5 and V is TRBV24-1; D ambiguous. CDR1 and CDR2 (germline): KGHDR, SFDVKD. V lost 0 bases and J 5 bases, leaving 0 bases between the germline ends. The CDR3 runs 11 residues. The CDR3, as DNA: TGTGCCACCAGTGATTTGGAGACCCAGTACTTC. Translating it yields CATSDLETQYF.

In its sample, this clonotype was seen many times. The chain combines TRBV9 with TRBJ2-7; 7 bases match TRBD1. CDR3 length equals 14 residues. Germline V CDR1 and CDR2: SGDLS, YYNGEE. J was trimmed by 0 bases and V by 3 bases; bases with no gene match: 3. The DNA of the CDR3 is TGTGCCAGCAGCGGCCGGGACAGCTCCTACGAGCAGTACTTC. This encodes CASSGRDSSYEQYF.

There are a few counts of this clonotype. The gene calls are TRBV29-1 and TRBJ2-1; D gene uncertain. V was pared by 4 bases and J by 8 bases, with 6 bases between. The CDR3 covers 10 residues. Germline V gene lookup returns CDR1 SQVTM and CDR2 ANQGSEA. The chain's CDR3 is CSVGVYEQFF. The CDR3 nucleotides read TGCAGCGTTGGGGTTTATGAGCAGTTCTTC.

The table lists this clonotype with a count of one. J is TRBJ2-3 and V is TRBV20-1; D ambiguous. Germline V gene sequence: CDR1 DFQATT, CDR2 SNEGSKA (reference sequence). The length of the CDR3 is 15 residues. Trimming removed 0 bases from V and 3 bases from J, with 13 bases in between. The CDR3 region is CSARDLNSRTDTQYF. The CDR3 bases are TGCAGTGCTAGAGATCTAAATTCCCGGACAGATACGCAGTATTTT.

The V gene is TRBV12-3 or TRBV12-4, the J gene TRBJ2-1; TRBD1 might be the D (5 bases). The CDR3 is 17 amino acids. V was trimmed by 5 bases and J by 1 base, leaving 18 bases between them. CDR3 DNA: TGTGCCAGCAGTCATAGGGGCGGAAGTGGGTCCTACAATGAGCAGTTCTTC. It translates to CASSHRGGSGSYNEQFF.

V gene TRBV10-3 combines with J gene TRBJ1-3, with 7 bases aligning to TRBD1. Per the germline V gene, CDR1 is ENHRY and CDR2 is SYGVKD. The ends lost 5 bases at V and 0 bases at J; junction bases unmatched: 7. The length of the CDR3 is 16 residues. The CDR3: CAISRTGLSSGNTIYF. The CDR3 DNA reads TGTGCCATCAGTCGGACAGGCCTGAGCTCTGGAAACACCATATATTTT.